This T cell receptor beta chain was found in a study of graft-versus-host responses after intestinal transplantation. Background on the study: All recipients were given anti-thymocyte globulin induction, and tacrolimus and steroids were then administered for 3 to 4 years.

The CDR3 totals 18 residues. The trim removed 3 bases at V and 3 bases at J, leaving 13 bases unmatched. The V gene's germline CDR1 is SGHVS and CDR2 FNYEAQ. Assay used: immunoSEQ multiplex PCR; TCRdb lists only in-frame clones, some missing. The table has 25,000 to 35,000 clones, 70% to 90% seen once. The V call is TRBV7-6, the J call TRBJ2-3, with 9 bases that match TRBD2. The TCR was taken from a human patient who received an intestinal transplant, so some T cells may come from the graft donor. Sequencing was performed on PBMCs, taken about 450 days after intestinal transplantation. CDR3 sequence: CASSFGPGGRARTDTQYF. DNA for the CDR3: TGTGCCAGCAGCTTCGGCCCAGGCGGGAGGGCCAGGACAGATACGCAGTATTTT.